This TCR beta chain originates from a study of blood T cell repertoires in COVID-19. Whole-study context: Sample material is recorded as cDNA or gDNA derived from T cells, B-cell-depleted T cells, or PBMCs.

In the original processing: The authors estimated nucleated cell counts from reference gene primer amplification. This table comes from immunoSEQ multiplex PCR, and its TCRdb copy is limited to in-frame clones, with some not included. The DNA was the basis for D and trimming; V, J and clone size are from that table. Of about 42,000 clones listed, 90% are singletons. The CDR3 runs 14 residues. V lost 5 bases, J lost 6 bases, and 16 bases lay in between. Germline CDR1 is MNHEY and CDR2 is SVGEGT. The origin of this receptor is a man in his fifties or sixties with active COVID-19. The rearrangement links TRBV6-2 or TRBV6-3 to TRBJ1-2; the D is unclear. What was sequenced was peripheral blood. This chain's CDR3 is CASSHRDKWDGYTF. The CDR3 DNA reads TGTGCCAGCAGTCACCGGGATAAATGGGATGGCTACACCTTC.